Listed here are 30 T cell receptor beta chains from one sample, sequenced in a study of metastatic and nonmetastatic thyroid tumors. TCRdb reassembled clones from the PCR reads with MiXCR. Seen here are under 20,000 clones, roughly 23% observed once, and the top ten hold about 15%. Nobody among the patients had been given any treatment before thyroid surgery. The sequenced sample was tumor tissue. These TCRs come from a female donor with papillary thyroid cancer or a benign thyroid nodule (not recorded which). Some clones in this sample may be carry-over from other donors' samples.

This chain joins TRBV30 and TRBJ2-7; 11 bases line up with TRBD2. CDR1 is GTSNPN, CDR2 SVGIG, per germline (reference sequence). V shed 0 bases, J shed 2 bases, and the junction held 6 bases outside the gene matches. The CDR3 extends over 16 amino acids. CDR3 amino acids: CAWSVGPGLAAYEQYF. CDR3 in DNA: TGTGCCTGGAGTGTCGGGCCGGGACTAGCGGCCTACGAGCAGTACTTC.

This clone was recorded at least ten times. Other nucleotide sequences from this sample produce the same CDR3. The V gene is TRBV12-3 or TRBV12-4, the J gene TRBJ2-7; possibly TRBD1 or TRBD2 for D (5 bases each). Trimming stripped 2 bases from V and 5 bases from J, with 16 bases between. CDR3 length equals 15 residues. The CDR3 DNA is TGTGCCAGCAGTTTAACCCCCGGGACGCGGCACGAGCAGTACTTC. This sequence encodes CASSLTPGTRHEQYF.

The sample holds many counts of this clone. The V call is TRBV5-5, the J call TRBJ2-7; a possible D gene is TRBD2 (6 bases). This CDR3 is 16 amino acids long. The V gene lost 0 bases and the J gene lost 2 bases, with 15 bases spanning the gap. In germline, CDR1 is SGHKS, CDR2 YYEKEE (reference sequence). For the CDR3, the DNA is TGTGCCAGCAGCTTGGCCGGGGGAGCCTACCCCTACGAGCAGTACTTC. Translation gives CASSLAGGAYPYEQYF. Full variable domain (remainder filled in from reference TRBV5-5 and TRBJ2-7): DAGVTQSPTHLIKTRGQQVTLRCSPISGHKSVSWYQQVLGQGPQFIFQYYEKEERGRGNFPDRFSARQFPNYSSELNVNALLLGDSALYLCASSLAGGAYPYEQYFGPGTRLTVT.

This clone was seen only a few times. This sequence joins TRBV27 and TRBJ2-3, with TRBD1 as a possible D gene (5 bases). The ends were cut back, 8 bases at V and 0 bases at J, with 9 bases in the middle. The germline V gene has CDR1 MNHEY and CDR2 SMNVEV (reference sequence). The CDR3 runs to 13 residues. CDR3 sequence reads: CASGQTSTDTQYF. Here the CDR3 DNA reads TGTGCCAGCGGACAAACAAGCACAGATACGCAGTATTTT.

J is TRBJ2-4 and V is TRBV30; D gene ambiguous. The assigned J gene may be wrong: the sequence end matches TRBJ1-2 better. Germline CDR1 is GTSNPN and CDR2 is SVGIG (reference sequence). This CDR3 spans 11 amino acids. CDR3 protein: CANGPIYGYTF. CDR3 bases: TGTGCTAATGGCCCCATCTATGGCTACACCTTC.

Ten or more counts support this clone. A much more abundant neighbour one base away suggests this may be a read error. J is TRBJ1-5 and V is TRBV20-1, with D hard to call. The DNA end is more similar to TRBJ2-3, so the J call may be wrong. CDR1 and CDR2 (germline): DFQATT, SNEGSKA (reference sequence). This CDR3 contains 14 residues. CDR3: CSARVGDTNQPQYF. The CDR3 nucleotides are TGCAGTGCTAGAGTAGGAGACACCAATCAGCCCCAGTATTTT.

This clone was counted a few times. J is TRBJ2-7 and V is TRBV6-5; TRBD2 is a possible D gene (5 bases). The germline V and J ends were trimmed by 2 bases and 0 bases, with 11 bases remaining between them. The germline V gene encodes CDR1 MNHEY and CDR2 SVGAGI. CDR3 size: 15 residues. CDR3 sequence: CASSYPGRDSYEQYF. DNA for the CDR3: TGTGCCAGCAGTTACCCCGGACGGGACTCCTACGAGCAGTACTTC.

This clone has just a few counts. The rearrangement links TRBV12-3 or TRBV12-4 to TRBJ2-3; D unresolved. The CDR3 extends over 12 amino acids. Trimming removed 3 bases at V and 6 bases at J, with 7 bases between. CDR3 DNA: TGTGCCAGCAGTTTTAGCCGGGATACGCAGTATTTT. It codes for CASSFSRDTQYF.

The V gene is TRBV13, the J gene TRBJ2-1, with 9 positions matching TRBD1. CDR3 size: 15 residues. Germline assignment: CDR1 PRHDT and CDR2 FYEKMQ (reference sequence). The V segment lost 5 bases and the J segment 5 bases; nucleotides outside the gene matches: 7. The CDR3 DNA reads TGTGCCAGCAGCCGCAGGGGGACAGGGAACAATGAGCAGTTCTTC. Translation: CASSRRGTGNNEQFF.

This clone was recorded at least ten times. CDR3 region: CASSPSNTEAFF. DNA for the CDR3: TGTGCCAGCAGTCCGTCTAACACTGAAGCTTTCTTT. V gene TRBV2 combines with J gene TRBJ1-1, with D unresolved. V was trimmed by 5 bases and J by 2 bases, leaving 6 bases between them. This CDR3 contains 12 residues. Germline values: CDR1 SNHLY, CDR2 FYNNEI.

The table lists this clone with a few counts. Germline is not matched at one junction end, which may reflect a read error. CDR3 loop: CSTRGGVRLSNYDYTF. The CDR3, as DNA: TGCAGTACTAGAGGAGGGGTAAGGCTATCCAACTATGACTACACCTTC. The chain recombines TRBV20-1 with TRBJ1-2, with a possible D match to TRBD1 (5 bases). Germline CDR1 is DFQATT and CDR2 is SNEGSKA (reference sequence). There are 16 residues in the CDR3.

The chain links TRBV7-6 to TRBJ2-7; possible D gene TRBD2, 6 bases. V was pared by 4 bases and J by 1 base, with 11 bases between. Germline loops: CDR1 SGHVS, CDR2 FNYEAQ. The CDR3 runs to 14 residues. The CDR3 loop is CASSSPGGSYEQYF. The CDR3 DNA is TGTGCCAGCAGCTCCCCTGGGGGGTCCTACGAGCAGTACTTC.

By share, this clone ranks as medium-sized. This chain connects TRBV20-1 to TRBJ2-7; 14 nucleotides align to TRBD2. Trimming removed 2 bases from V and 2 bases from J; junction bases left unmatched: 2. The CDR3 has 15 amino acids. Germline CDR1 DFQATT, CDR2 SNEGSKA (reference sequence). In DNA form, the CDR3 reads TGCAGTGCTAGACCGACTAGCGGGAGGGCCTACGAGCAGTACTTC. Protein product: CSARPTSGRAYEQYF.

At least ten counts were recorded for this clone. The rearrangement uses TRBV6-6 and TRBJ2-4, with D hard to call. CDR3 length equals 15 residues. Between the trimmed V and J ends, which lost 2 bases and 0 bases, there was a span of 8 bases. Germline CDR1 is MNHNY and CDR2 is SVGAGI (reference sequence). The chain's CDR3 is CASSYGTLAKNIQYF. The CDR3 DNA reads TGTGCCAGCAGTTACGGTACATTAGCCAAAAACATTCAGTACTTC.

V and J are TRBV5-5 and TRBJ1-1, with unresolved D. The CDR3 sequence is 13 residues long. Germline V gene sequence: CDR1 SGHKS, CDR2 YYEKEE (reference sequence). V was trimmed by 2 bases and J by 2 bases, leaving 7 bases between them. CDR3 protein: CASSFRPNTEAFF. Here the CDR3 DNA reads TGTGCCAGCAGCTTTCGACCTAACACTGAAGCTTTCTTT.

The chain joins TRBV6-1 to TRBJ2-3; 7 nucleotides align to TRBD2. The CDR3 covers 14 residues. CDR1 is MNHNS, CDR2 SASEGT, per germline. J lost 5 bases, V lost 10 bases, and 12 bases had no gene match. Here the CDR3 reads CAIAGGRYGDTQYF. The CDR3 DNA is TGTGCCATCGCCGGGGGGAGGTATGGAGATACGCAGTATTTT.

In this sample, this clone turned up many times. The gene calls are TRBV7-9 and TRBJ2-1, with 9 bases matching TRBD2. After removal of 5 bases from V and 4 bases from J, the junction contained 6 bases not matched to a gene. The CDR3 covers 15 residues. Germline CDR1 SEHNR, CDR2 FQNEAQ (reference sequence). CDR3 protein: CASSHSGSRYNEQFF. The CDR3 DNA follows: TGTGCCAGCAGCCATAGCGGGAGTAGATACAATGAGCAGTTCTTC.

This chain connects TRBV6-5 to TRBJ2-7; 11 bases are shared with TRBD2. This CDR3 has 18 amino acids. V lost 0 bases and J lost 4; bases outside the gene matches: 11. Germline loops: CDR1 MNHEY, CDR2 SVGAGI. DNA of the CDR3: TGTGCCAGCAGTTACTCCATTCGACCTACTAGCGGGAGTTACGAGCAGTACTTC. Translation: CASSYSIRPTSGSYEQYF.

This chain connects TRBV5-1 to TRBJ1-1, with D possibly matching TRBD1 (5 bases). CDR1 SGHRS and CDR2 YFSETQ come from the germline V gene. The germline V and J ends were trimmed by 7 bases and 1 base, with 14 bases remaining between them. The CDR3 is 14 amino acids. CDR3 nucleotide sequence: TGCGCCAGCGGGCTGGGGCAGGGGAACACTGAAGCTTTCTTT. Amino acid sequence: CASGLGQGNTEAFF. The variable domain in full, completed from reference TRBV5-1 and TRBJ1-1, reads KAGVTQTPRYLIKTRGQQVTLSCSPISGHRSVSWYQQTPGQGLQFLFEYFSETQRNKGNFPGRFSGRQFSNSRSEMNVSTLELGDSALYLCASGLGQGNTEAFFGQGTRLTVV.

The V gene is TRBV20-1, the J gene TRBJ2-7, with TRBD2 identical over 8 bases. CDR1 and CDR2 (germline): DFQATT, SNEGSKA (reference sequence). V dropped 3 bases and J dropped 1; count of bases not matched to a gene: 5. This CDR3 comprises 14 residues. Here the CDR3 reads CSASYSGNSYEQYV. CDR3 bases: TGCAGTGCTAGTTATAGCGGGAATTCCTACGAGCAGTACGTC.

This clone was counted at least ten times. The chain joins TRBV6-1 to TRBJ2-7; D tentatively fits TRBD1 or TRBD2 (5 bases each). There are 13 residues in the CDR3. Germline CDR1 MNHNS, CDR2 SASEGT. V was cut by 6 bases and J by 4 bases, with 13 bases left in between. The CDR3 DNA reads TGTGCCAGCAGCCCGGGACCATTATACGAGCAGTACTTC. It encodes CASSPGPLYEQYF.

This clone was recorded many times. A much larger clone is a single base away; this may be a read error. In the same sample, other DNA sequences code for this CDR3. CDR3: CASSLSPGITEAFF. The CDR3 nucleotides are TGTGCCAGCAGCCTAAGCCCGGGGATCACTGAAGCTTTCTTT. The chain recombines TRBV11-2 with TRBJ1-1; D gene unclear. Looked up from germline, CDR1 is SGHAT and CDR2 is FQNNGV. V dropped 5 bases and J dropped 4 bases, with 14 bases sitting between them. CDR3 length equals 14 residues.

A word on this clone: A much larger clone differs by one base, so this may be a read error. The chain employs TRBV7-9 and TRBJ2-5; no reliable D call. Germline CDR1 is SEHNR and CDR2 is FQNEAQ (reference sequence). The CDR3 is made up of 11 amino acids. CDR3 sequence: CAISLQETQYF. In DNA, the CDR3 is TGTGCCATCAGCTTACAAGAGACCCAGTACTTC.

For this clone: The germline gene is not matched at one end of the junction; a read error may be the cause. This chain connects TRBV15 to TRBJ1-1, with D perhaps TRBD1 (6 bases). This CDR3 region has 15 residues. Germline loops: CDR1 LNHNV, CDR2 YYDKDF (reference sequence). The CDR3 DNA reads as TGTACCACCAGCAGTTTTGGTCAGGGGCGGACTGAAGCTTTCTTT. Its protein is CTTSSFGQGRTEAFF.

This clone occurred many times. The V and J genes are TRBV6-1 and TRBJ2-7; 8 bases match TRBD2. V dropped 8 bases and J dropped 3; count of bases not matched to a gene: 6. Germline lookup yields CDR1 MNHNS and CDR2 SASEGT. The length of the CDR3 is 13 residues. CDR3 in amino acids: CASDLSGSYEQYF. As DNA, the CDR3 is TGTGCCAGCGACTTGAGCGGGAGCTACGAGCAGTACTTC.

The chain uses TRBV20-1 and TRBJ1-5; no definite D call. Per germline, CDR1 DFQATT and CDR2 SNEGSKA (reference sequence). Trimming cost V 0 bases and J 0 bases, with 12 bases left between them. This CDR3 is 16 amino acids long. CDR3 protein: CSARELHQNSNQPQHF. CDR3 coding DNA: TGCAGTGCTAGAGAATTGCACCAGAATAGCAATCAGCCCCAGCATTTT.

This clone has at least ten counts. The chain couples TRBV6-4 to TRBJ2-7; 9 bases are a match to TRBD2. Germline V lookup: CDR1 MRHNA, CDR2 SNTAGT. The CDR3 contains 14 residues. J lost 2 bases, V lost 3 bases, and 2 bases had no gene match. The chain's CDR3 is CASSEVAGAYEQYF. As DNA, the CDR3 is TGTGCCAGCAGTGAGGTAGCGGGAGCCTACGAGCAGTACTTC.

This clone counts as medium-sized. Other DNA variants within this sample encode the same CDR3. J is TRBJ1-2 and V is TRBV6-1, with D hard to call. Trimming left V 6 bases short and J 4 bases short, with 15 bases between. Germline V lookup: CDR1 MNHNS, CDR2 SASEGT. The CDR3 has 14 residues. The CDR3 here is CASRGLGQRYGYTF. For the CDR3, the DNA is TGTGCCAGCAGGGGCTTAGGGCAACGCTATGGCTACACCTTC.

This chain joins TRBV20-1 and TRBJ1-5, with D maybe TRBD1 (5 bases). Trimming stripped 4 bases from V and 2 bases from J, with 18 bases between. The CDR3 totals 16 residues. Per the germline V gene, CDR1 is DFQATT and CDR2 is SNEGSKA (reference sequence). CDR3 protein: CSAIGRGTMGNQPQHF. Written as DNA, the CDR3 is TGCAGTGCTATAGGGAGGGGCACGATGGGCAATCAGCCCCAGCATTTT.

This clone is medium-sized. The chain employs TRBV6-1 and TRBJ2-7; 7 positions agree with TRBD2. The germline V gene encodes CDR1 MNHNS and CDR2 SASEGT. After removal of 5 bases from V and 5 bases from J, the junction contained 6 bases not matched to a gene. The CDR3 spans 13 residues. CDR3 bases: TGTGCCAGCAGTAGACTAGCCCGGGACGAGCAGTACTTC. As protein: CASSRLARDEQYF.